The 10 T cell receptor beta chains listed next were all sequenced from one sample in a study of technical replicates of blood from several donors. The data were produced by immunoSEQ multiplex PCR, yet TCRdb's version contains in-frame clones alone and is incomplete. In the table there are roughly 62,000 clones, roughly 89% of which are singletons. Sequencing used PBMCs. These receptors all stem from a human donor in good health. Some clones in this sample may be carry-over from other donors' samples.

The V and J genes are TRBV7-3 and TRBJ1-3, with a possible D match to TRBD1 (5 bases). CDR3 size: 17 residues. V was cut by 1 base and J by 0 bases, with 13 bases left in between. CDR1 SGHTA and CDR2 FQGTGA come from the germline V gene. The DNA for the CDR3 is TGTGCCAGCAGCTTAAATGGGGCAGACAGCTCTGGAAACACCATATATTTT. This codes for CASSLNGADSSGNTIYF. Full variable domain (missing parts from reference TRBV7-3 and TRBJ1-3): GAGVSQTPSNKVTEKGKYVELRCDPISGHTALYWYRQSLGQGPEFLIYFQGTGAADDSGLPNDRFFAVRPEGSVSTLKIQRTERGDSAVYLCASSLNGADSSGNTIYFGEGSWLTVV.

The chain couples TRBV15 to TRBJ2-1, with 10 nucleotides matching TRBD1. The germline V gene encodes CDR1 LNHNV and CDR2 YYDKDF (reference sequence). The CDR3 has 16 residues. Germline trimming cut 1 base from V and 7 bases from J; bases unmatched to any gene: 7. The chain's CDR3 is CATSRGTGGLRNEQFF. The CDR3 nucleotides read TGTGCCACCAGCAGAGGGACAGGGGGTTTACGGAATGAGCAGTTCTTC.

The J gene is TRBJ1-1, the V gene TRBV11-2; D unresolved. V was clipped by 2 bases and J by 0 bases, with 10 bases between them. Germline CDR1 and CDR2: SGHAT and FQNNGV. The CDR3 spans 15 residues. In DNA form, the CDR3 reads TGTGCCAGCAGCTTATTTCCGGGAATGAACACTGAAGCTTTCTTT. Its protein is CASSLFPGMNTEAFF.

V gene TRBV7-9 combines with J gene TRBJ2-7; TRBD2 agrees at 8 bases. The CDR3 has 15 residues. The trim removed 2 bases at V and 6 bases at J, leaving 9 bases unmatched. Germline V gene lookup returns CDR1 SEHNR and CDR2 FQNEAQ (reference sequence). CDR3 region: CASSLWIAGNGEQYF. CDR3 nucleotides: TGTGCCAGCAGCTTATGGATAGCGGGGAATGGCGAGCAGTACTTC.

The chain joins TRBV7-2 to TRBJ2-1; weak D call: TRBD2 (5 bases). The CDR3 extends over 14 amino acids. Germline V gene lookup returns CDR1 SGHTA and CDR2 FQGNSA. V gave up 1 base and J gave up 9 bases, with 13 bases separating them. CDR3 DNA sequence: TGTGCCAGCAGCTTAGAGTGGAGGTCGGGTGAGCAGTTCTTC. Amino acids: CASSLEWRSGEQFF.

The chain couples TRBV4-2 to TRBJ2-1, with D uncertain. The CDR3 covers 16 residues. Deletions cut 3 bases from V and 0 bases from J, with 12 bases between. CDR1 is LGHNA, CDR2 YNFKEQ, per germline. The CDR3 region has the DNA TGTGCCAGCAGCCAGTACCCAACGAGCTCCTACAATGAGCAGTTCTTC. Its protein is CASSQYPTSSYNEQFF.

This rearrangement joins TRBV19 to TRBJ2-1; 12 bases line up with TRBD2. Germline loops: CDR1 LNHDA, CDR2 SQIVND (reference sequence). The CDR3 has 14 amino acids. The J segment lost 13 bases and the V segment lost 5 bases, leaving 9 bases of the junction unmatched. The CDR3 spells CASSSLAGGLLQFF. The CDR3 bases are TGTGCCAGTAGTTCCCTAGCGGGAGGGTTATTACAGTTCTTC.

In this sample, this clone turned up once. The chain joins TRBV5-4 to TRBJ1-1; 11 bases line up with TRBD1. The CDR3 is 15 residues long. Germline assignment: CDR1 SGHNT and CDR2 YYREEE (reference sequence). With 3 bases clipped from V and 0 bases from J, the junction kept 1 base outside the gene matches. CDR3 protein: CASSWGQGVNTEAFF. The CDR3 DNA sequence: TGTGCCAGCAGCTGGGGACAGGGGGTGAACACTGAAGCTTTCTTT.

V gene TRBV28 combines with J gene TRBJ1-5; a weak D match, TRBD1 (6 bases). Trimming stripped 2 bases from V and 4 bases from J, with 15 bases between. Germline V gene sequence: CDR1 MDHEN, CDR2 SYDVKM. The CDR3 has 16 amino acids. CDR3 nucleotides: TGTGCCAGCAGTTTAAGAACAGGGCAGAGAAATCAGCCCCAGCATTTT. Amino acid sequence: CASSLRTGQRNQPQHF.

By share, this clone ranks as medium-sized. The chain couples TRBV6-4 to TRBJ2-3; TRBD2 aligns across 11 bases. The CDR3 spans 16 residues. From germline, CDR1 is MRHNA and CDR2 SNTAGT. Trimming cost V 4 bases and J 2 bases; bases outside gene matches: 5. CDR3 protein: CASSVGTSGHTDTQYF. CDR3 DNA sequence: TGTGCCAGCAGTGTAGGGACTAGCGGCCACACAGATACGCAGTATTTT.